This is a list of T cell receptor beta chains from one sample in a study of post-analysis software for immune sequencing data. MiXCR, run by TCRdb on the PCR reads, gives a single entry per CDR3 protein. Of about 820,000 distinct CDR3 sequences in the sample, roughly 58% were seen once. The sample comprised blood. Receptor source: a girl aged 10-17 years with multiple sclerosis. Both conserved end residues are part of each CDR3. Each record gives: V gene, clone size, J gene, D gene, CDR3 protein, CDR3 DNA. The D gene is left open where the match is weak. Expanded clones are given a class, and other clones once, few, many or no size at all.

V: TRBV12-3/TRBV12-4
size: few
J: TRBJ2-5
D: TRBD2
CDR3: CASSPPLAGGPQGSQYF
DNA: TGTGCCAGCAGTCCCCCCCTAGCGGGAGGCCCCCAGGGGAGCCAGTACTTC

V: TRBV5-6
size: -
J: TRBJ2-1
D: -
CDR3: CASSLVAAGPNYNEQFF
DNA: TGTGCCAGCAGCTTGGTCGCCGCGGGGCCAAACTACAATGAGCAGTTCTTC

V: TRBV29-1
size: few
J: TRBJ2-7
D: TRBD2
CDR3: CSAQPTRLAGTYEQYF
DNA: TGCAGCGCCCAACCCACTCGTCTAGCGGGAACATACGAGCAGTACTTC

V: TRBV20-1
size: -
J: TRBJ2-1
D: -
CDR3: CSARVTASYNEQFF
DNA: TGCAGTGCTAGAGTGACTGCTTCCTACAATGAGCAGTTCTTC

V: TRBV20-1
size: -
J: TRBJ2-1
D: TRBD2
CDR3: CSASDWASGYNEQFF
DNA: TGCAGTGCTAGCGATTGGGCTAGCGGTTACAATGAGCAGTTCTTC

V: TRBV29-1
size: -
J: TRBJ1-2
D: TRBD1
CDR3: CSVVGLGQSDRYGYTF
DNA: TGCAGCGTTGTTGGACTGGGACAGTCTGACCGATATGGCTACACCTTC

V: TRBV20-1
size: few
J: TRBJ2-5
D: TRBD1
CDR3: CSARDLGQAQETQYF
DNA: TGCAGTGCTAGAGACCTCGGACAGGCGCAAGAGACCCAGTACTTC

V: TRBV5-1
size: -
J: TRBJ1-2
D: -
CDR3: CASSSGRGGYTF
DNA: TGCGCCAGCAGCTCGGGACGAGGGGGCTACACCTTC

V: TRBV20-1
size: once
J: TRBJ2-3
D: -
CDR3: CSARHGAADTQYF
DNA: TGCAGTGCTAGACATGGGGCGGCAGATACGCAGTATTTT

V: TRBV28
size: -
J: TRBJ2-7
D: -
CDR3: CASRTGSLSYEQYF
DNA: TGTGCCAGCAGAACAGGGTCCCTATCCTACGAGCAGTACTTC

V: TRBV20-1
size: -
J: TRBJ1-2
D: -
CDR3: CSAPTANYGYTF
DNA: TGCAGTGCCCCGACGGCTAACTATGGCTACACCTTC

V: TRBV29-1
size: -
J: TRBJ1-2
D: -
CDR3: CSVEDPSSLYGYTF
DNA: TGCAGCGTTGAAGATCCAAGCAGCCTCTATGGCTACACCTTC

V: TRBV28
size: -
J: TRBJ1-5
D: TRBD1
CDR3: CASKGQGGGNQPQHF
DNA: TGTGCCAGCAAGGGACAGGGGGGTGGCAATCAGCCCCAGCATTTT

V: TRBV5-1
size: -
J: TRBJ1-5
D: -
CDR3: CASSPSGQNNQPQHF
DNA: TGCGCCAGCAGCCCCAGCGGGCAGAACAATCAGCCCCAGCATTTT